Listed below are T cell receptor beta chains from one sample, sequenced in a study of T-cell memory formation after mild COVID-19. TCRdb passed the 5' RACE reads through MiXCR, listing each CDR3 protein once. The sample yields about 170,000 distinct CDR3 sequences, approximately 12% seen once. Specimen: PBMCs or a T cell subset sorted from them (not recorded which). All receptors derive from a young man who had mild COVID-19 (a few samples of this study predate the infection). Cell type and time point are not known. Both conserved end residues are part of each CDR3. The order of the fields is V gene, J gene, CDR3 protein.

>TRBV20-1|TRBJ1-4
CSARGGPNEKLFF
>TRBV7-9|TRBJ1-2
CASTQRGVANYGYTF
>TRBV7-9|TRBJ2-1
CASSFTGGDEQFF
>TRBV29-1|TRBJ1-1
CSVELILHTEAFF
>TRBV7-2|TRBJ1-5
CASSLFGTSNQPQHF
>TRBV6-2/TRBV6-3|TRBJ2-2
CASSDLPGQTNTGELFF
>TRBV20-1|TRBJ2-5
CSARHPVDAAETQYF
>TRBV5-1|TRBJ2-3
CASSRLAGADTQYF
>TRBV4-3|TRBJ2-1
CASSPLAGLGNEQFF
>TRBV4-1|TRBJ2-3
CASSQEAFPSTDTQYF
>TRBV5-1|TRBJ1-2
CASSLDPGSNYGYTF
>TRBV18|TRBJ2-5
CASSPQRRGLETQYF
>TRBV6-1|TRBJ2-1
CASSAPIRPPVEQFF
>TRBV20-1|TRBJ2-1
CSAQAGWESSYNEQFF
>TRBV20-1|TRBJ1-1
CSALPDVNTEAFF
>TRBV20-1|TRBJ1-5
CSARETGPHNQPQHF
>TRBV7-2|TRBJ1-1
CASSVTANTEAFF
>TRBV11-2|TRBJ2-2
CASSSWTSGGANTGELFF
>TRBV4-3|TRBJ2-3
CASSQETGGFIDTQYF
>TRBV7-2|TRBJ2-5
CASSFGWGHKTQYF
>TRBV28|TRBJ2-5
CASSSTLAGGPRETQYF
>TRBV7-2|TRBJ2-2
CASSLDKAGAGELFF
>TRBV29-1|TRBJ1-5
CSVGAGDQPQHF
>TRBV11-3|TRBJ2-1
CASSLGEGCTGNEQFF
>TRBV27|TRBJ1-2
CASSLKGNYGYTF
>TRBV7-2|TRBJ1-6
CASSLGRPNSPLHF
>TRBV10-3|TRBJ1-2
CAIQSGTGAMGYTF